Sequencing of this TCR beta chain was carried out in a study of cytomegalovirus exposure and HLA in healthy donors (dated by TCRdb to 2015 to 2018). Concerning the study at large: An earlier analysis of roughly 630 of the donors reported roughly 300 Gb of sequence data and 100 million to 130 million unique TCR beta sequences from around 200 million T cells. An early release covering 500 to 750 HLA-typed donors comprised about 310 gigabases of sequencing data and roughly 86 million unique TCR sequences. Of the roughly 400 genotyped donors, 65% to 90% were placed in the genetic ancestry cluster associated with self-reported Caucasian donors. The study aimed to test whether cataloging public T cell receptors could reveal signatures of past pathogen exposure. The study profiled the T cell repertoires of about 640 subjects by immunosequencing and related them to cytomegalovirus serostatus. In addition to the first cohort of roughly 700 subjects, a separate validation cohort of 130 or so different subjects was used. To predict cytomegalovirus infection status, the study brought together high-throughput TCR immunosequencing, statistical association of individual TCRs with disease status, and machine learning. In a later analysis, previously published TCR beta repertoires from several hundred donors were re-analyzed and high-resolution HLA genotyping was added so that TCR occurrence patterns could be studied. Rather than using new phenotypic data, the later analysis identified candidate immune exposures from TCR beta sequences and from how often those sequences occurred across donors. An earlier analysis of around 640 of the donors used high-throughput TCR beta sequencing to judge whether each TCR beta V gene segment behaved as functional or pseudogenic. Alongside the repertoire data, information on donor age, sex, ethnicity and CMV serostatus was compiled. A later genetic analysis took genome-wide SNP genotypes for about 55% of the 666 donors and used that subset as a discovery cohort. All discovery cohort repertoires had been generated using a single sequencing platform. HLA typing covered class I and class II loci at four-digit resolution. The number of typed donors differed by locus: roughly 620-630 for A, B, C, DRB1 and DQB1; approximately 540 for DQA1; approximately 610 for DPA1; and about 450 for DPB1. Because of strong linkage in the cohort, 5 or 6 DR-DQ haplotypes were treated as single units for association and clustering. Among almost 400 genotyped donors of the cohort, an average of approximately 240,000 unique TCR beta nucleotide sequences were sequenced per donor, roughly a sixth of them non-productive. General conclusions and limits of the study: A group of highly shared sequence variants was considered likely to be a technical artifact of the sequencing pipeline. Roughly uniform sequencing depth across donors was assumed in presence/absence analyses, although this assumption may not hold. A later analysis associated roughly 17,000 TCR beta sequences with specific HLA alleles at a false discovery rate of 0.05. A few of the identified cytomegalovirus-associated TCR beta chains were confirmed in vitro to be specific for cytomegalovirus antigens. Because some donors lacked HLA typing at each locus, the association tests relied only on the typed subset. A later genetic analysis reported fewer N-insertions in productive TCRs among donors in an Asian-associated ancestry cluster than the roughly 650-donor mean. The cohort was sequenced for TCR beta chains only, and without alpha or paired-chain data the features that could be detected were limited. In a later genetic analysis, a missense DCLRE1C variant was associated with V-gene and J-gene trimming of TCR beta chains, and the association was replicated in an independent cohort. A later analysis found that most CMV-associated TCR beta chains appeared HLA-restricted, with HLA associations seemingly driven largely by CMV exposure. Because counts were too low, about 15 rarely observed V segments, including chromosome 9 orphons, were left out of the earlier analysis of approximately 580 of the donors. A further reported finding was that TCR beta sequences accurately predicted the HLA-A and HLA-B alleles for most subjects in the first cohort. Assigning TCR associations to individual alleles was difficult when HLA alleles, especially DR and DQ, strongly co-occurred. CMV serostatus was the only immune exposure information available for the cohort. An earlier analysis of roughly 570 of the donors showed that most TCR beta V segments appeared in productive rearrangements either about 90% or about 30% of the time, which broadly matched IMGT annotations. Correlated functional status among segregating V segments might be attributable to linkage disequilibrium, but an unknown experimental factor could not be ruled out. Because the 87-base-pair reads could not distinguish some IMGT-functional V segments, including TRBV6-2 and TRBV6-3, those segments were excluded. In the study, approximately 160 TCR beta chains were listed as associated with cytomegalovirus. Compared with equally common non-associated chains, HLA-associated TCR beta chains in a later analysis were more clonally expanded and had lower generation probabilities. The authors suggested that the approach could potentially be extended to other disease states and immunological phenotypes. In a later analysis, the rate of TCR association differed among HLA loci, with DRB1 alleles having the most associated TCRs and HLA-C alleles having the fewest. The classifier was reported to diagnose cytomegalovirus status with high specificity and sensitivity in both the original and validation cohorts. Across donors, most TCR sequences were observed very rarely, whereas some public TCRs were present in many individuals. A later analysis reported that several top co-occurrence clusters appeared linked to parvovirus B19, influenza, CMV and Epstein-Barr virus.

V drops 1 base and J drops 1 base, leaving 14 bases in between. The germline V gene provides CDR1 SGHRS and CDR2 YFSETQ. Measured from the cysteine to the phenylalanine, the CDR3 is 16 residues long. CDR3 DNA only is kept here, 48 bases in frame from base 1. In total, more than 500 healthy bone marrow donors made up the cohort. At the time of sampling, all cohort members were nominally healthy, though unrecorded immune exposures were likely present. The donor tested CMV seronegative, placing the donor among the 350 to 400 seronegative members of the cohort. A peripheral blood sample was provided by each donor, and peripheral blood mononuclear cells were used for TCR beta sequencing. Genomic DNA was extracted from the blood cell samples with the Qiagen DNeasy Blood Extraction Kit. Libraries came from the immunoSEQ multiplex PCR assay. For the multiplex PCR, a mixture combining 60 forward primers for TCR Vbeta segments and 13 reverse primers for TCR Jbeta segments was used. The CDR3 region of rearranged TCR beta genes was amplified from genomic DNA with a multiplex PCR assay. On the Illumina HiSeq System, the amplified TCR beta libraries were sequenced as 87-base-pair reads. Per the source publication's procedure: Across the 640 or so repertoires, a later analysis counted around 80 million unique TCR beta chains, around 10 million of which were shared by at least two donors. Raw reads were error-corrected and collapsed into unique sequences with a nearest-neighbor algorithm that merged closely related sequences to remove PCR and sequencing errors. V, D and J gene segments were assigned by aligning CDR3 sequences to IMGT reference sequences. For a sequence to be retained, a match of at least six nucleotides was required to both a V gene segment and a J gene segment. Rearrangements were called productive when the CDR3 lacked stop codons and stayed in frame with V and J; all others were non-productive. CDR3 was defined according to IMGT convention as the region running from the second conserved V-encoded cysteine to the conserved J-encoded phenylalanine. The earlier analysis of about 620 of the donors excluded sequences that lacked an unambiguous match to a single V gene segment. In an earlier analysis of several hundred of the donors, V segments were called functional above 56.7% productive rearrangements and were called segregating when the between-donor standard deviation exceeded 5%. A statistical classification framework was developed to diagnose cytomegalovirus status using the catalog of TCR beta chain sequences. In a later analysis, V and J genes were assigned by comparing TCR nucleotide sequences against IMGT/GENE-DB human TR gene sequences. Using the TCRdist pipeline, a later analysis assigned CDR3 sequences along with most-parsimonious VDJ recombination scenarios. In a later analysis, each TCR beta chain was defined by its CDR3 amino acid sequence together with its V-gene family, and reads lacking a unique V-gene family were excluded. As a way to deal with suspected cross-contamination and a sequencing artifact, a later analysis dropped hundreds of nucleotide sequences that were highly shared and had low generation probability. For each public chain, a later analysis derived a clonal expansion index from normalized ranks of inferred template counts within each repertoire. In a later analysis, generation probabilities were computed with a VDJ recombination model fitted to out-of-frame rearrangements, and the resulting probabilities were checked against IGoR. A later analysis scored TCR-TCR, TCR-HLA and TCR-CMV co-occurrence with hypergeometric tests, applying a repertoire-size bias correction to TCR pairs. To estimate false discovery rates, a later analysis permuted the HLA or CMV assignments 20 times. In a later analysis, co-occurring TCRs were grouped using DBSCAN, and TCRdist sequence similarity was added for clustering within HLA-allele-positive subsets. Repertoires with fewer than 30,000 or more than 120,000 public chains were left out of co-occurrence clustering, as were four to six repertoires with anomalous nucleotide sharing. In its TCRdb copy, this immuneACCESS table keeps in-frame sequences only and misses some clones. Where compared with another copy, unresolved V genes explain less than half of these, and the others have no known cause. The DNA was the basis for D and trimming; V, J and clone size are from that table. The sample records more than 90,000 clones, 70% to 80% of which are singletons. The ten largest clones represent approximately 0.6% of the sample.

Comments on this clone: Its antigen target is currently unknown. Base qualities were left out, and no much larger clone turns up one base away.

In this chain, TRBV5-1 is recombined with TRBJ1-1; the D segment cannot be called with confidence. Sequencing was carried out using PBMCs. This TCR was sampled from a man aged 30-40 years in good health and CMV-seronegative. The CDR3 corresponds to CASSLSTPRENTEAFF. The DNA sequence is TGCGCCAGCAGCTTGAGTACCCCGCGGGAGAACACTGAAGCTTTCTTT.